The clone carrying this T cell receptor beta chain was seen a few times. The sample comes from a study of human T cells and chemical hapten exposure. Study background: Per-sample variation in TCR yield stemmed mainly from small pooled library volume differences.

Specified time point: healthy volunteer bleed at 2 weeks. Someone pulled total RNA out of unfractionated whole blood. Separate cDNA molecules received unique molecular identifiers, which the library attached to them. Original processing methods: From around 25,000 to 690,000 TCRs were found per sample, with a median of roughly 89,000. One entry per CDR3 protein, called by TCRdb with MiXCR from the RACE reads. The authors' filters were not applied to this entry. In the table there are 80,000 to 100,000 distinct CDR3 sequences, approximately 9% of which are singletons. In germline, CDR1 is SNHLY, CDR2 FYNNEI. V trimming: 7 bases; J trimming: 1 base; junction bases outside the gene matches: 1. This CDR3 comprises 12 residues.

Material for sequencing was whole blood. The chain joins TRBV2 to TRBJ2-7; 7 nucleotides agree with TRBD2. This TCR was sampled from a female donor in good health. Some clones in this sample may be carry-over from other donors' samples. Written as DNA, the CDR3 is TGTGCCAGCATGCGGGGGTCCTACGAGCAGTACTTC. It specifies CASMRGSYEQYF.